The source of this T cell receptor (beta chain) is a study of OX40 agonist ivuxolimab in advanced cancers. TCRdb's table, derived via immunoSEQ multiplex PCR, lists solely in-frame clones and lacks some. This repertoire shows tens of thousands of clones, almost 85% found once; its top ten account for about 9.1%. This CDR3 contains 13 residues. V was trimmed by 4 bases and J by 4 bases, leaving 8 bases between them. CDR1 is SGHNT and CDR2 is YYREEE in the germline V gene (reference sequence). The TCR originated in an adult with an advanced solid tumor such as melanoma, head and neck, liver or kidney cancer. The sample in question was CD4+ or CD8+ T cells sorted from blood, obtained in a trial of the OX40 agonist ivuxolimab. The chain carries TRBV5-4 and TRBJ1-4; D uncertain. CDR3 loop: CASSRKGNEKLFF. The DNA of the CDR3 is TGTGCCAGCAGCCGTAAGGGTAATGAAAAACTGTTTTTT.